The TCR beta chain under discussion was sequenced for a study of blood T cell repertoires in COVID-19. Study as a whole: Material from acute and convalescent COVID-19 was sourced from the United States, Italy and Spain. PBMCs, B-cell-depleted T cells, or T cells were the source of the cDNA or gDNA that made up the material.

Per germline, CDR1 SNHLY and CDR2 FYNNEI. The CDR3 has 16 amino acids. J was trimmed by 1 base and V by 4 bases; bases with no gene match: 8. Per the study methods: Amplification of reference gene primers provided the estimated nucleated cell counts. Here immunoSEQ multiplex PCR was the method, and the copy in TCRdb shows in-frame clones only, minus some. V and J calls and clone size are copied from that table; D and trimming were computed from the DNA. The data hold about half a million clones, with roughly 88% observed a single time. The TCR sequence derives from a human donor in a cohort sampled during active COVID-19. The chain uses TRBV2 and TRBJ2-7; TRBD2 agrees at 9 bases. The sample was peripheral blood. CDR3 nucleotide sequence: TGTGCCAGCAGTGCCTCGACTAGCGGACAATCCTACGAGCAGTACTTC. It yields the protein CASSASTSGQSYEQYF.